These T cell receptor beta chains were read from a single sample in a study of blood T cell repertoires in COVID-19. The assay was immunoSEQ multiplex PCR, and TCRdb's table has in-frame clones only and misses some. The table records 490,000 or so clones, around 87% of them present only once. The sample comprised PBMCs or T cells enriched from blood (not recorded which). The receptor source for this set is a woman in her 40s who had recovered from COVID-19. Both conserved end residues are part of each CDR3. Some rows have no size entry. The others give once, few or many, or a class for an expanded clone.

v_call	clone_size	j_call	cdr3_aa
TRBV2	-	TRBJ2-5	CASTPSGEETQYF
TRBV6-5	-	TRBJ1-5	CASSGSNIGSQPQHF
TRBV7-2	once	TRBJ2-3	CASSVRTSGSRTDTQYF
TRBV7-2	once	TRBJ2-2	CASSFATNTGELFF
TRBV9	-	TRBJ2-6	CASSFISGANVLTF
TRBV28	-	TRBJ1-3	CASSSLPESGTGGNTIYF
TRBV7-2	-	TRBJ2-7	CASSPGQGPYEQYF
TRBV11-2	-	TRBJ2-4	CASSPPLPSAKNIQYF
TRBV6-5	-	TRBJ1-5	CASRPTGVGNQPQHF
TRBV5-8	-	TRBJ2-1	CASSLLTVAGGNEQFF
TRBV5-1	-	TRBJ2-7	CASSRDRGRDEQYF
TRBV27	-	TRBJ2-7	CASSLSTGPYYEQYF
TRBV2	-	TRBJ2-7	CASKQQGGSYEQYF
TRBV5-1	-	TRBJ1-6	CASSLGTGRDSPLHF
TRBV3-1/TRBV3-2	-	TRBJ2-1	CASSLTSGYNEQFF
TRBV5-1	-	TRBJ2-7	CASSLATGSISYEQYF
TRBV5-1	-	TRBJ1-1	CASSPGQGGNKAFF
TRBV3-1/TRBV3-2	-	TRBJ2-7	CASSQDTSGIFEQYF
TRBV7-2	-	TRBJ2-7	CASSLVAGRNEQYF
TRBV29-1	-	TRBJ1-3	CSVIVSSGNTIYF
TRBV2	once	TRBJ1-5	CASSEGQGTHGNQPQHF
TRBV12-3/TRBV12-4	-	TRBJ1-3	CASSFLTVNTIYF
TRBV11-3	-	TRBJ1-6	CASSGTKTVKGSPLHF